The entry that follows covers one T cell receptor (beta chain) sequence. PCR employed 60 Vbeta and 13 Jbeta primers. Data came from immunoSEQ multiplex PCR; TCRdb stores just in-frame clones and leaves some out. The data contain around 130,000 clones, 65% to 90% of them singletons. Germline CDR1 reads SGHDT; CDR2 reads YYEEEE. Trimming stripped 3 bases from V and 0 bases from J, with 12 bases between. This CDR3 region has 15 residues. These data belong to a study of cytomegalovirus exposure and HLA in healthy donors. Looking at the study overall: There were 90 million to 130 million unique TCR beta sequences, drawn from some 180 million T cells, in an earlier analysis.

This receptor was obtained from a girl aged 2 to 10 in good health and CMV-seronegative. The sample taken for sequencing was PBMCs. The gene calls are TRBV5-6 and TRBJ2-5; possibly TRBD1 for D (6 bases). The DNA of the CDR3 is TGTGCCAGCAGCTCGACTGGACAGTACCAAGAGACCCAGTACTTC. Its translation: CASSSTGQYQETQYF.